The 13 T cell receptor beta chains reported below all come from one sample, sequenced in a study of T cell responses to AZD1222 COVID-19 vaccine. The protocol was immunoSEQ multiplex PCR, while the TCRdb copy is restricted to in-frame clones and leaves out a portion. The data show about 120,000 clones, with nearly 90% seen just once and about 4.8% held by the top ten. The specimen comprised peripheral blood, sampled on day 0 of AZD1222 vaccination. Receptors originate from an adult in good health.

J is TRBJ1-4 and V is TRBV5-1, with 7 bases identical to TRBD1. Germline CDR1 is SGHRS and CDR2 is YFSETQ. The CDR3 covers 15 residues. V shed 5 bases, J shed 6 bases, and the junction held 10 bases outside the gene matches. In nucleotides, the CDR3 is TGCGCCAGCAGGACTCAGGGGGATTGGGATGAAAAACTGTTTTTT. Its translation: CASRTQGDWDEKLFF.

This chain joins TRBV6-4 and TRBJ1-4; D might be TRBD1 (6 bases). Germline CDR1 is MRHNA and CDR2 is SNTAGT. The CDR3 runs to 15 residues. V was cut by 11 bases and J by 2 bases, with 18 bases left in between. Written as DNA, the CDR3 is TGTGCCTTTAACAGGGAATTCGCGACTAATGAAAAACTGTTTTTT. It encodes CAFNREFATNEKLFF.

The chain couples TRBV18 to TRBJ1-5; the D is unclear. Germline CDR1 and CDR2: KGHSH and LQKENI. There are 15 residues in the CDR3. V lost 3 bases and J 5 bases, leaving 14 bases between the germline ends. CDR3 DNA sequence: TGTGCCAGCTCACCCAGAGCCGGGGAGGATCAGCCCCAGCATTTT. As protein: CASSPRAGEDQPQHF.

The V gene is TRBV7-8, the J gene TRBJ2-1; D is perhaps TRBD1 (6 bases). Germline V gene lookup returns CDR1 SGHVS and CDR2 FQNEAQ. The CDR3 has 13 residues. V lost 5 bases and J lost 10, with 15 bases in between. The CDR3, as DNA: TGTGCCAGCAGCCCGGGGTGGGGGACAGAGCAGTTCTTC. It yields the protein CASSPGWGTEQFF. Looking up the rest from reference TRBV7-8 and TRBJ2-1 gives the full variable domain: GAGVSQSPRYKVAKRGQDVALRCDPISGHVSLFWYQQALGQGPEFLTYFQNEAQLDKSGLPSDRFFAERPEGSVSTLKIQRTQQEDSAVYLCASSPGWGTEQFFGPGTRLTVL.

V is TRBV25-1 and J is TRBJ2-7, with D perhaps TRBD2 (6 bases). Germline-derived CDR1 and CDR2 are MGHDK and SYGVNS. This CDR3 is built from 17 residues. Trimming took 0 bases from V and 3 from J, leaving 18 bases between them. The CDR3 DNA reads TGTGCCAGCAGTGAATATCTAGGGGCGGGATCCGGCTACGAGCAGTACTTC. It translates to CASSEYLGAGSGYEQYF.

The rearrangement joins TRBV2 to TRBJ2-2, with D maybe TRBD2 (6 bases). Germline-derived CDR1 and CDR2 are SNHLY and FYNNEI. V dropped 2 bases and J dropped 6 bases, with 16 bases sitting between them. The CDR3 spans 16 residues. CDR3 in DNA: TGTGCCAGCAGTGAATCGCCGGCGGGGTGGGCCGGGGAGCTGTTTTTT. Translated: CASSESPAGWAGELFF.

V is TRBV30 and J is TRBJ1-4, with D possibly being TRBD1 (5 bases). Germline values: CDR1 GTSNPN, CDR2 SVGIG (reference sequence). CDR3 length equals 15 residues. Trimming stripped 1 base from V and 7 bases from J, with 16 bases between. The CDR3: CAWSGWGSPREKLFF. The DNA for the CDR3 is TGTGCCTGGAGTGGATGGGGGAGTCCCCGTGAAAAACTGTTTTTT.

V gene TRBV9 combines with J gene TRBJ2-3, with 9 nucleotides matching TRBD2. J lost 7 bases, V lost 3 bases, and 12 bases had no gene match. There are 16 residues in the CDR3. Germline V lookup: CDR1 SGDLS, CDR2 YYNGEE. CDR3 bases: TGTGCCAGCAGCGACTTAGCGGGAGTAGACGAGAATACGCAGTATTTT. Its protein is CASSDLAGVDENTQYF.

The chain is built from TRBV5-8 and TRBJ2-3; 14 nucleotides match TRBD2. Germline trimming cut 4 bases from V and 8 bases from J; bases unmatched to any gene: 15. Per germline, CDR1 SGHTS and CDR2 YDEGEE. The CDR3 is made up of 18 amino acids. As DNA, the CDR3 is TGTGCCAGCAGCCTGATGGGGACTAGCGGGGGTGCGCGGGGTACGCAGTATTTT. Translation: CASSLMGTSGGARGTQYF.

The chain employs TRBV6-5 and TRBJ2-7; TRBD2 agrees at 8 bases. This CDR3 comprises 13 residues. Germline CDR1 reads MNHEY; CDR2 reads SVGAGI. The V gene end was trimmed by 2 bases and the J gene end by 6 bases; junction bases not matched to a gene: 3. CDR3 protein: CASSYVSGSEQYF. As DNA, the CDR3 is TGTGCCAGCAGTTACGTAAGCGGGAGCGAGCAGTACTTC.

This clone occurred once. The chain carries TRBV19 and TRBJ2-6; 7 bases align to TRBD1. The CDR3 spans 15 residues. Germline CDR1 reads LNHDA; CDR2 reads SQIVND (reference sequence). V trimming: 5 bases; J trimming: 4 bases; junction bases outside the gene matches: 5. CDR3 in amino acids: CASSSRGRGANVLTF. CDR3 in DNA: TGTGCCAGTAGTTCGAGGGGGCGAGGGGCCAACGTCCTGACTTTC.

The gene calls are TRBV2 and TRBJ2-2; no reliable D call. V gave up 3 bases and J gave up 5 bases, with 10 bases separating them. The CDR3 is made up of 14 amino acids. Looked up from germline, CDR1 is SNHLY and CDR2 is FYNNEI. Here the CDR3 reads CASSDVDGTGELFF. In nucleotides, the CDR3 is TGTGCCAGCAGTGATGTAGATGGGACCGGGGAGCTGTTTTTT.

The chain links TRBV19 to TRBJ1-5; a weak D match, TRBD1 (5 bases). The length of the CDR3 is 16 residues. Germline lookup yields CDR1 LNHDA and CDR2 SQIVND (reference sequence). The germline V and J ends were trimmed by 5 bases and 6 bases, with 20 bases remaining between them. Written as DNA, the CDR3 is TGTGCCAGTAGTGCTTGGGGCGCCGGGTTTATTCAGCCCCAGCATTTT. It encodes CASSAWGAGFIQPQHF.